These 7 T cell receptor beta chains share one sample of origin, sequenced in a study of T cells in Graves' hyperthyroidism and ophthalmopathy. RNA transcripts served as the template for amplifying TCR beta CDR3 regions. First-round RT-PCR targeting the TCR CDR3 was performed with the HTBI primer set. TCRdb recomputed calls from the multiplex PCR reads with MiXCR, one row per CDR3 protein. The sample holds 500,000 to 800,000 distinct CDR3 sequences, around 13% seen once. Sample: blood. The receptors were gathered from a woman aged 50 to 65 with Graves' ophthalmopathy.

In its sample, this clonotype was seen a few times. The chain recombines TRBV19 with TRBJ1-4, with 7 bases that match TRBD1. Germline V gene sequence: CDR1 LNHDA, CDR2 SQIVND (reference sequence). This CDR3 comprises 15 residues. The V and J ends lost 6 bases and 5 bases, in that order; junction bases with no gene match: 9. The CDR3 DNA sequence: TGTGCCAGTAGCCGAAACCGGGACAGAAATGAAAAACTGTTTTTT. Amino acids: CASSRNRDRNEKLFF.

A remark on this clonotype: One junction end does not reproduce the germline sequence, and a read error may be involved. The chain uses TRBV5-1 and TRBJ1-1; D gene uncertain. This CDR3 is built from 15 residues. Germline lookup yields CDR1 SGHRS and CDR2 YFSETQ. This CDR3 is CASSSSLGRNTEASF. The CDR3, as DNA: TGCGCCAGCAGCTCCAGCCTAGGGAGGAACACTGAAGCTTCCTTT. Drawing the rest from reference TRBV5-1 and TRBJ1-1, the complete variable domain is KAGVTQTPRYLIKTRGQQVTLSCSPISGHRSVSWYQQTPGQGLQFLFEYFSETQRNKGNFPGRFSGRQFSNSRSEMNVSTLELGDSALYLCASSSSLGRNTEASFGQGTRLTVV.

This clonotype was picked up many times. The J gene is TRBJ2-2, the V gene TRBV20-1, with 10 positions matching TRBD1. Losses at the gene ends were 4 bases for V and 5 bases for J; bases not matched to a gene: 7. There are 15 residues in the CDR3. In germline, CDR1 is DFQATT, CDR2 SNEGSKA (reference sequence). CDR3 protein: CSANPGTGATGELFF. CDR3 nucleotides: TGCAGTGCTAACCCCGGGACAGGGGCTACCGGGGAGCTGTTTTTT.

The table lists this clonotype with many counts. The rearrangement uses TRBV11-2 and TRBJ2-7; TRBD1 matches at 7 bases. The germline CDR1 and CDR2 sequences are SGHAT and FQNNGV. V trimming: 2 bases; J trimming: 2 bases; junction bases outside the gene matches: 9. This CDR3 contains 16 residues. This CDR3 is CASSLSTGQTTYEQYF. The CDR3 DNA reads TGTGCCAGCAGCTTAAGTACGGGACAGACAACCTACGAGCAGTACTTC. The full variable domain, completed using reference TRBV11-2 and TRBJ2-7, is EAGVAQSPRYKIIEKRQSVAFWCNPISGHATLYWYQQILGQGPKLLIQFQNNGVVDDSQLPKDRFSAERLKGVDSTLKIQPAKLEDSAVYLCASSLSTGQTTYEQYFGPGTRLTVT.

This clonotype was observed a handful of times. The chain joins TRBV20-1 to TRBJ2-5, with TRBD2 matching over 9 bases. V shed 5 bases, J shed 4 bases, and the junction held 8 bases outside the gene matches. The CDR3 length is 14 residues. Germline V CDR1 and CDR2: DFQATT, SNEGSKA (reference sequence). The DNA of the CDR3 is TGCAGTGCTGCCTCAGCGGGAGGTCGAGAGACCCAGTACTTC. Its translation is CSAASAGGRETQYF.

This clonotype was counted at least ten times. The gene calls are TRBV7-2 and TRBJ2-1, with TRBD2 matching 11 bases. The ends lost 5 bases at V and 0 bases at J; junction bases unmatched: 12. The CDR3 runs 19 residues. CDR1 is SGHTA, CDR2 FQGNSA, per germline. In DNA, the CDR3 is TGTGCCAGCAGCCTCACCGGGACTAGCGGAGGGATCTCCTACAATGAGCAGTTCTTC. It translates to CASSLTGTSGGISYNEQFF.

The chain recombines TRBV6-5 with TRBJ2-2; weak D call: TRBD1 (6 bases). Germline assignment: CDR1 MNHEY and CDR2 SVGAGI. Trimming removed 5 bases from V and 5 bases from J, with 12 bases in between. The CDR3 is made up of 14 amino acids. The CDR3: CASSRQVYTGELFF. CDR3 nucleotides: TGTGCCAGCAGTCGACAGGTTTATACCGGGGAGCTGTTTTTT.